Shown below are 11 T cell receptor beta chains from a single sample sequenced in a study of OX40 agonist ivuxolimab in advanced cancers. Data came from immunoSEQ multiplex PCR; TCRdb stores just in-frame clones and leaves some out. The sample lists some 73,000 clones; about 87% were seen once. The sample here was CD4+ or CD8+ T cells sorted from blood, taken in a trial of the OX40 agonist ivuxolimab. The receptors shown here come from an adult with an advanced solid tumor such as melanoma, head and neck, liver or kidney cancer.

The CDR3 loop reads CAWSVLGTGGLYGYTF. The CDR3 nucleotides are TGTGCCTGGAGTGTACTGGGGACAGGGGGCCTCTATGGCTACACCTTC. The J gene is TRBJ1-2, the V gene TRBV30, with 12 positions matching TRBD1. Germline CDR1 and CDR2: GTSNPN and SVGIG (reference sequence). The CDR3 runs 16 residues. V lost 0 bases and J lost 4; bases outside the gene matches: 6.

The chain has TRBV28 and TRBJ2-3, with 7 positions matching TRBD1. The germline CDR1 and CDR2 sequences are MDHEN and SYDVKM. The CDR3 spans 17 residues. The ends lost 6 bases at V and 2 bases at J; junction bases unmatched: 14. CDR3 coding DNA: TGTGCCAGCAGCCCCCGACAGGGTCACATATTCACAGATACGCAGTATTTT. Its translation: CASSPRQGHIFTDTQYF.

The chain uses TRBV5-4 and TRBJ1-1, with D possibly TRBD1 on 5 matching bases. There are 13 residues in the CDR3. Germline assignment: CDR1 SGHNT and CDR2 YYREEE (reference sequence). V was clipped by 1 base and J by 4 bases, with 8 bases between them. This CDR3 reads CASSLIGGTEAFF. CDR3 nucleotide sequence: TGTGCCAGCAGCTTGATCGGGGGCACTGAAGCTTTCTTT.

The chain links TRBV15 to TRBJ1-2; possibly TRBD1 for D (6 bases). V was trimmed by 0 bases and J by 4 bases, leaving 9 bases between them. The CDR3 sequence is 14 residues long. The germline CDR1 and CDR2 sequences are LNHNV and YYDKDF (reference sequence). CDR3 coding DNA: TGTGCCACCAGCAGAGAGGACAGCCTCTATGGCTACACCTTC. Translated, it gives CATSREDSLYGYTF.

The chain links TRBV11-2 to TRBJ2-1; 10 bases fit TRBD2. This CDR3 spans 15 amino acids. CDR1 SGHAT and CDR2 FQNNGV come from the germline V gene. V lost 5 bases and J lost 4; bases outside the gene matches: 5. This CDR3 is CASSTGTSEYNEQFF. In DNA, the CDR3 is TGTGCCAGCAGCACCGGGACTAGCGAGTACAATGAGCAGTTCTTC.

V and J are TRBV5-1 and TRBJ1-2; 8 bases match TRBD1. V lost 4 bases to trimming and J lost 5 bases; unmatched junction nucleotides: 10. This CDR3 is built from 15 residues. Germline V CDR1 and CDR2: SGHRS, YFSETQ. Written as DNA, the CDR3 is TGCGCCAGCAGCCACCGGGACAGGCCTTTGTATGGCTACACCTTC. Amino acids: CASSHRDRPLYGYTF.

J is TRBJ1-3 and V is TRBV4-1; D might be TRBD1 (6 bases). This CDR3 is built from 17 residues. Germline CDR1 reads MGHRA; CDR2 reads YSYEKL. V shed 3 bases and J shed 4 bases, with 19 bases lying between them. CDR3 residues: CASSQIEQGLSGNTIYF. The DNA for the CDR3 is TGCGCCAGCAGCCAGATCGAACAGGGCTTGTCCGGAAACACCATATATTTT.

This chain uses TRBV10-1 with TRBJ2-5; TRBD2 matches 9 bases. This CDR3 spans 14 amino acids. Germline V CDR1 and CDR2: WNHNN, SYGVQD (reference sequence). Trimming took 6 bases from V and 1 from J; bases not matched to a gene: 3. DNA of the CDR3: TGCGCCAGCAGCCCTAGCGGGGTCCAAGAGACCCAGTACTTC. Protein product: CASSPSGVQETQYF.

The chain joins TRBV9 to TRBJ2-1; 10 nucleotides agree with TRBD2. V dropped 5 bases and J dropped 7; count of bases not matched to a gene: 6. CDR1 is SGDLS, CDR2 YYNGEE, per germline. CDR3 length equals 14 residues. CDR3 nucleotide sequence: TGTGCCAGCAGTGTACCGACTAGCGGGAATGAGCAGTTCTTC. It encodes CASSVPTSGNEQFF.

The chain employs TRBV6-6 and TRBJ1-2; no definite D call. This CDR3 has 15 residues. Trimming took 0 bases from V and 2 from J, leaving 10 bases between them. Germline values: CDR1 MNHNY, CDR2 SVGAGI (reference sequence). This CDR3 is CASSYSATENYGYTF. CDR3 nucleotides: TGTGCCAGCAGTTACTCTGCGACGGAGAACTATGGCTACACCTTC.

The CDR3 region has the DNA TGTGCCAGCAGCCCGCCGGGGGGAAACTCCTACGAGCAGTACTTC. This gives the protein CASSPPGGNSYEQYF. The chain recombines TRBV4-2 with TRBJ2-7; 7 nucleotides agree with TRBD2. The CDR3 has 15 amino acids. Per the germline V gene, CDR1 is LGHNA and CDR2 is YNFKEQ. The V segment lost 4 bases and the J segment 0 bases; nucleotides outside the gene matches: 6.